The clone carrying this T cell receptor (beta chain) has a single count. Profiled with immunoSEQ multiplex PCR; TCRdb holds only in-frame clones, not every one. The data contain about 94,000 clones, just over 90% of them singletons. Germline values: CDR1 SNHLY, CDR2 FYNNEI. The CDR3 has 15 residues. Trimming took 3 bases from V and 4 from J, leaving 13 bases between them. These data originate in a study of control samples from healthy donors and cancer patients. The receptor was derived from a woman in her late teens or twenties in good health. Source material: blood. The chain has TRBV2 and TRBJ1-5; D is perhaps TRBD1 (5 bases). CDR3 in amino acids: CASSDRDSGNQPQHF. For the CDR3, the DNA is TGTGCCAGCAGTGACCGGGACTCGGGTAATCAGCCCCAGCATTTT. Based on the CDR3 plus reference TRBV2 and TRBJ1-5, the full variable domain is EPEVTQTPSHQVTQMGQEVILRCVPISNHLYFYWYRQILGQKVEFLVSFYNNEISEKSEIFDDQFSVERPDGSNFTLKIRSTKLEDSAMYFCASSDRDSGNQPQHFGDGTRLSIL.